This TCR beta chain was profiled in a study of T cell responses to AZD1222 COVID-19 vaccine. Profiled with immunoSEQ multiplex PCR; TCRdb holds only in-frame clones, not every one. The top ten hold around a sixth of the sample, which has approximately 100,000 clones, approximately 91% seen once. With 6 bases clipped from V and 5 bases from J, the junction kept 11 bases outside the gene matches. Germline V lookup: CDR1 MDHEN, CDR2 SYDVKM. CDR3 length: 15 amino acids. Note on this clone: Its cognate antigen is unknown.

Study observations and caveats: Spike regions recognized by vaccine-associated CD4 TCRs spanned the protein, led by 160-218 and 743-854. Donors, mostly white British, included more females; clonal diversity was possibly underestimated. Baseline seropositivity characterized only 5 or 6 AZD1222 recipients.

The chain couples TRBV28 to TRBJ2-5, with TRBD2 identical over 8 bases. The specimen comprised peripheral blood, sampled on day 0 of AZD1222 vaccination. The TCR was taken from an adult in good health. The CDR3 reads CASRGSGAPRETQYF. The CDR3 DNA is TGTGCCAGCAGAGGTAGCGGGGCCCCCCGGGAGACCCAGTACTTC.